A selection of T cell receptor beta chains follows, all from one sample in a study of blood T cell repertoires in COVID-19. The assay was immunoSEQ multiplex PCR, and TCRdb's table has in-frame clones only and misses some. The sample has over 50,000 clones, 90% to 95% seen once. The sequenced sample was peripheral blood. The receptors were sampled from a woman aged 55-69 years with active or convalescent COVID-19. The CDR3 runs from the conserved cysteine through the conserved F or W. D genes are given only for firm matches.

>14|TRBJ2-3|TRBD1|TRBV5-4
TGTGCCAGCAGCAAACAGGGGGCGCAAGATACGCAGTATTTT
CASSKQGAQDTQYF
>15|TRBJ1-1|NA|TRBV5-1
TGCGCCAGCAGCCCCCTGAGGGGGAGCTACACTGAAGCTTTCTTT
CASSPLRGSYTEAFF
>11|TRBJ1-1|NA|TRBV30
TGTGCCAGTGCTTCGGTGGTCGAAGCTTTCTTT
CASASVVEAFF
>13|TRBJ1-2|TRBD1|TRBV12-5
TGTGCTAGTGGCTGGACAGGGGGAGATCGCTACACCTTC
CASGWTGGDRYTF
>13|TRBJ1-6|NA|TRBV2
TGTGCCAGCAGTGATGTGCGGCATTCACCCCTCCACTTT
CASSDVRHSPLHF
>14|TRBJ1-6|NA|TRBV27
TGTGCCAGCAGTTTGGCTGGGAGTGCGTCACCCCTCCACTTT
CASSLAGSASPLHF
>14|TRBJ1-4|NA|TRBV6-5
TGTGCCAGCGGACAGACAGATACTAATGAAAAACTGTTTTTT
CASGQTDTNEKLFF
>14|TRBJ2-5|TRBD2|TRBV28
TGTGCCAGCGGGCTAGCGGGGCCCCAAGAGACCCAGTACTTC
CASGLAGPQETQYF
>16|TRBJ2-1|TRBD2|TRBV9
TGTGCCAGCAGCGCTAGCGGGGGCTTACCCTACAATGAGCAGTTCTTC
CASSASGGLPYNEQFF
>15|TRBJ2-1|NA|TRBV5-1
TGCGCCAGCAGCTTGGAGGGTCGGCGGGACAATGAGCAGTTCTTC
CASSLEGRRDNEQFF